This T cell receptor (beta chain) was sequenced for a study of cytomegalovirus exposure and HLA in healthy donors (dated by TCRdb to 2016 to 2017). With respect to the entire study: An earlier analysis of approximately 640 of the donors reported about 250 Gb of sequence data and about 100 million unique TCR beta sequences from 190 million or so T cells. An early release covering more than 500 HLA-typed donors comprised 250 to 350 gigabases of sequencing data and tens of millions of unique TCR sequences. Of the roughly 400 genotyped donors, over 70% fell in the genetic ancestry cluster associated with self-reported Caucasian donors. The aim of the study was to test whether cataloging public T cell receptors could identify signatures of past pathogen exposure. Using immunosequencing, the study profiled T cell repertoires from fewer than 850 subjects and related those repertoires to cytomegalovirus serostatus. A separate validation cohort of 90 to 150 different subjects was used in addition to the 666-subject first cohort. To predict cytomegalovirus infection status, the study brought together high-throughput TCR immunosequencing, statistical association of individual TCRs with disease status, and machine learning. In a later analysis, previously published TCR beta repertoires from hundreds of donors were re-analyzed and high-resolution HLA genotyping was added so that TCR occurrence patterns could be studied. Rather than drawing on any new phenotypic data, the later analysis identified candidate immune exposures from TCR beta sequences and the way those sequences occurred across donors. An earlier analysis of roughly 580 of the donors used high-throughput TCR beta sequencing to judge whether each TCR beta V gene segment behaved as functional or pseudogenic. Alongside the repertoire data, information on donor age, sex, ethnicity and CMV serostatus was compiled. A later genetic analysis took genome-wide SNP genotypes for about three fifths of the roughly 670 donors and used that subset as a discovery cohort. Every repertoire in the discovery cohort had been generated on one and the same sequencing platform. HLA typing covered class I and class II loci at four-digit resolution. Typing coverage varied by locus: roughly 629-640 donors for A, B, C, DRB1 and DQB1; around 560 for DQA1; over 600 for DPA1; approximately 470 for DPB1. Roughly 5 DR-DQ haplotypes were handled as single units for association and clustering, since linkage in the cohort was strong. On average, over 200,000 unique TCR beta nucleotide sequences were sequenced per donor among some 430 genotyped donors of the cohort, with roughly 18% of those sequences being non-productive. The research as a whole found: According to a later analysis, parvovirus B19, influenza, CMV and Epstein-Barr virus appeared linked to several top co-occurrence clusters. A cluster of highly shared sequence variants was judged likely to be a technical artifact of the sequencing pipeline. Correlated functional status among segregating V segments might be attributable to linkage disequilibrium, but an unknown experimental factor could not be ruled out. Only TCR beta chains were sequenced in this cohort, and the absence of alpha or paired-chain data limited detectable features. According to a later analysis, TCR association rates differed among HLA loci, with DRB1 alleles showing the most associated TCRs and HLA-C alleles showing the fewest. The classifier was reported to diagnose cytomegalovirus status with high specificity and sensitivity in both the original cohort and the validation cohort. Some IMGT-functional V segments, including TRBV6-2 and TRBV6-3, could not be distinguished by the 87-base-pair reads and were therefore excluded. The authors suggested that the approach could potentially be generalized to other disease states and immunological phenotypes. When HLA alleles, especially DR and DQ, strongly co-occurred, TCR associations were difficult to assign to individual alleles. Compared with the approximately 670-donor mean, donors in an Asian-associated ancestry cluster had fewer N-insertions in productive TCRs, according to a later genetic analysis. A few of the identified cytomegalovirus-associated TCR beta chains were confirmed in vitro to be specific for cytomegalovirus antigens. According to a later analysis, most CMV-associated TCR beta chains appeared to be HLA-restricted, and the HLA associations seemed to be driven largely by CMV exposure. An earlier analysis of approximately 500 of the donors showed that most TCR beta V segments appeared in productive rearrangements either about 90% or about 30% of the time, which broadly matched IMGT annotations. Presence/absence analyses assumed roughly uniform sequencing depth across donors, an assumption that may not hold. Because counts were too low, seventeen rarely observed V segments, including chromosome 9 orphons, were excluded from the earlier analysis of 587 of the donors. The study listed approximately 150 TCR beta chains as associated with cytomegalovirus. In a later analysis, HLA-associated TCR beta chains were found to be more clonally expanded and to have lower generation probabilities than equally common non-associated chains. For the cohort, immune exposure information was limited to CMV serostatus. While some public TCRs were present in many individuals, most TCR sequences turned up only very rarely across donors. A later genetic analysis associated a missense DCLRE1C variant with V-gene and J-gene trimming of TCR beta chains, and an independent cohort replicated the association. In a later analysis, about 16,000 TCR beta sequences were associated with specific HLA alleles at a false discovery rate of 0.05. Because some donors lacked HLA typing at each locus, the association tests relied only on the typed subset. A further reported finding was that TCR beta sequences accurately predicted the HLA-A and HLA-B alleles for most subjects in the first cohort.

As regards this clone: Which antigen it targets is not known. No much larger clonotype is one base removed from it; base qualities were not supplied.

In total, about 650 healthy bone marrow donors made up the cohort. All cohort members were sampled while nominally healthy, although unrecorded immune exposures were likely present. The donor was CMV seronegative and was included in the group of about 400 seronegative cohort members. Every donor gave a peripheral blood sample, and the peripheral blood mononuclear cells from that sample were used for TCR beta sequencing. Genomic DNA extraction from the blood cell samples was performed with the Qiagen DNeasy Blood Extraction Kit. Library creation used the immunoSEQ multiplex PCR assay. For the multiplex PCR, a mixture combining 60 forward primers for TCR Vbeta segments and 13 reverse primers for TCR Jbeta segments was used. Amplification of the CDR3 region of rearranged TCR beta genes was performed with a multiplex PCR assay on genomic DNA. The amplified TCR beta libraries were sequenced on the Illumina HiSeq System as 87-base-pair reads. The original methods were these. A later analysis tallied 75 million to 95 million unique TCR beta chains across the 600 to 700 repertoires, and some 10 million of those chains were shared by two or more donors. To remove PCR and sequencing errors, raw reads were error-corrected and collapsed into unique sequences using a nearest-neighbor algorithm that merged closely related sequences. V, D and J gene segments were assigned by aligning CDR3 sequences to IMGT reference sequences. For a sequence to be retained, a match of at least six nucleotides to both a V gene segment and a J gene segment was required. A rearrangement counted as productive if the CDR3 had no stop codons and remained in frame with V and J, and every other rearrangement counted as non-productive. Following IMGT convention, CDR3 was defined as the stretch from the second conserved V-encoded cysteine up to the conserved J-encoded phenylalanine. In an earlier analysis of around 640 of the donors, sequences lacking an unambiguous match to a single V gene segment were excluded. In an earlier analysis of roughly 500 of the donors, V segments were called functional above 56.7% productive rearrangements and were called segregating when the between-donor standard deviation exceeded 5%. To diagnose cytomegalovirus status from the catalog of TCR beta chain sequences, a statistical classification framework was built. A later analysis assigned V and J genes by comparing TCR nucleotide sequences with IMGT/GENE-DB human TR gene sequences. Using the TCRdist pipeline, a later analysis assigned CDR3 sequences along with most-parsimonious VDJ recombination scenarios. In a later analysis, each TCR beta chain was defined by its CDR3 amino acid sequence together with its V-gene family, and reads without a unique V-gene family were excluded. To address suspected cross-contamination and a sequencing artifact, a later analysis removed 450 to 700 highly shared, low-generation-probability nucleotide sequences. For each public chain, a later analysis derived a clonal expansion index from normalized ranks of inferred template counts within each repertoire. In a later analysis, generation probabilities were computed with a VDJ recombination model fitted to out-of-frame rearrangements, and the resulting probabilities were checked against IGoR. In a later analysis, TCR-TCR, TCR-HLA and TCR-CMV co-occurrence was scored with hypergeometric tests, and a repertoire-size bias correction was applied to TCR pairs. False discovery rates were estimated in a later analysis by permuting HLA or CMV assignments 20 times. In a later analysis, co-occurring TCRs were grouped using DBSCAN, with TCRdist sequence similarity added in when clustering inside HLA-allele-positive subsets. Repertoires with fewer than 30,000 or more than 120,000 public chains, plus five repertoires with anomalous nucleotide sharing, were excluded from co-occurrence clustering. TCRdb took over this immuneACCESS table, retaining in-frame rearrangements with V and J assigned. Such tables are incomplete; in checked studies, under half of the missing clones stem from an unresolved V gene, and the remainder is unexplained. The DNA was the basis for D and trimming; V, J and clone size are from that table. For this sample there are approximately 130,000 clones; about four fifths appear just once. The top ten clonotypes cover roughly 3% of the sample.

From cysteine to phenylalanine, the CDR3 is 13 amino acids long. The CDR3 DNA has 39 bases and is translated from base 1. The germline V gene (reference sequence) supplies CDR1 PRHDT and CDR2 FYEKMQ. The V end loses 1 base and the J end loses 5 bases, and a stretch of 6 bases separates them. This TCR was sampled from a man aged 30 to 39 in good health and CMV-seronegative. The chain is assembled from TRBV13 and TRBJ2-1; the D gene identity is not certain. Sequenced sample: PBMCs. The sequence in DNA is TGTGCCAGCAGCTTAGCGTCCCACAATGAGCAGTTCTTC. Its amino acids are CASSLASHNEQFF.